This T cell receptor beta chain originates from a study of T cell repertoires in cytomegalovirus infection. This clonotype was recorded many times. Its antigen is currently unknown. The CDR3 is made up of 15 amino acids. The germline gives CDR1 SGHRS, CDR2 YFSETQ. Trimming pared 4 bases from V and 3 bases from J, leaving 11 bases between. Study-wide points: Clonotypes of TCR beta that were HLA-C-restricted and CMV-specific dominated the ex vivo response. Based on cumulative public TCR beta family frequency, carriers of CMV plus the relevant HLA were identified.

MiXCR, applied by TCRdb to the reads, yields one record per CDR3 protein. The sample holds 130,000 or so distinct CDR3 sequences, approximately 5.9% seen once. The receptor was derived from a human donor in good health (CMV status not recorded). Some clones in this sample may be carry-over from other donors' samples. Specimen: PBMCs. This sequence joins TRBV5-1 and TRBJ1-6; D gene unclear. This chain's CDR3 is CASSPVEGYNSPLHF. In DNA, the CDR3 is TGCGCCAGCAGCCCCGTGGAGGGCTATAATTCACCCCTCCACTTT.